The 24 T cell receptor beta chains reported below all come from one sample, sequenced in a study of blood T cell repertoires in COVID-19. Profiling relied on immunoSEQ multiplex PCR, and the TCRdb table lists in-frame clones only, not all of them. Here the sample spans approximately 180,000 clones, roughly 84% being singletons. The sequencing input was peripheral blood. The receptor set was obtained from a person aged 70 to 79 with COVID-19, enrolled during active disease.

CDR3 DNA sequence: TGTGCCAGCAGCGTAGTGGAGGGTTGGAACACTGAAGCTTTCTTT. As protein: CASSVVEGWNTEAFF. V usage is TRBV9 and J usage is TRBJ1-1; D unclear. Per the germline V gene, CDR1 is SGDLS and CDR2 is YYNGEE. This CDR3 contains 15 residues. V lost 0 bases and J lost 1, with 10 bases in between.

This clone was recorded only once. The chain uses TRBV19 and TRBJ2-3; 9 bases are a match to TRBD2. This CDR3 has 17 amino acids. Losses at the gene ends were 6 bases for V and 6 bases for J; bases not matched to a gene: 16. Per germline, CDR1 LNHDA and CDR2 SQIVND (reference sequence). CDR3 coding DNA: TGTGCCAGTAGGGGTCCCTCCTTAGCGGGAGTCTTGGATACGCAGTATTTT. As protein: CASRGPSLAGVLDTQYF.

This clone was picked up one time. This chain uses TRBV6-5 with TRBJ2-5, with D hard to call. Germline lookup yields CDR1 MNHEY and CDR2 SVGAGI. The V end was cut by 0 bases, the J end by 4 bases, with 6 bases between. The CDR3 extends over 13 amino acids. The CDR3 DNA reads as TGTGCCAGCAGTTACTCGACTGGAGAGACCCAGTACTTC. As protein: CASSYSTGETQYF.

V usage is TRBV5-6 and J usage is TRBJ1-2; TRBD1 might be the D (6 bases). Per the germline V gene, CDR1 is SGHDT and CDR2 is YYEEEE. This CDR3 has 15 residues. Deletions cut 0 bases from V and 5 bases from J, with 14 bases between. As DNA, the CDR3 is TGTGCCAGCAGCTTGGTTACGGGACAACTTTATGGCTACACCTTC. Amino acid sequence: CASSLVTGQLYGYTF.

The chain couples TRBV5-5 to TRBJ1-4; D ambiguous. CDR3 length: 15 amino acids. Germline V lookup: CDR1 SGHKS, CDR2 YYEKEE (reference sequence). The V end lost 0 bases, the J end lost 6 bases, and 12 bases lay between the germline ends. CDR3 region: CASSLVGTNDEKLFF. The CDR3 coding sequence is TGTGCCAGCAGCTTGGTCGGTACTAACGATGAAAAACTGTTTTTT.

The rearrangement uses TRBV5-1 and TRBJ2-5; the match to TRBD1 covers 8 bases. V lost 3 bases and J lost 1; bases outside the gene matches: 8. There are 16 residues in the CDR3. The germline gives CDR1 SGHRS, CDR2 YFSETQ. The CDR3: CASSSQGGVIQETQYF. As DNA, the CDR3 is TGCGCCAGCAGCTCACAGGGGGGCGTAATCCAAGAGACCCAGTACTTC.

The chain uses TRBV2 and TRBJ2-7; TRBD1 aligns across 8 bases. The trim removed 8 bases at V and 4 bases at J, leaving 4 bases unmatched. Germline assignment: CDR1 SNHLY and CDR2 FYNNEI. The CDR3 sequence is 12 residues long. CDR3 bases: TGTGCCAGCCAGGGGGCGATGTACGAGCAGTACTTC. Protein product: CASQGAMYEQYF. The full variable domain, completed using reference TRBV2 and TRBJ2-7, is EPEVTQTPSHQVTQMGQEVILRCVPISNHLYFYWYRQILGQKVEFLVSFYNNEISEKSEIFDDQFSVERPDGSNFTLKIRSTKLEDSAMYFCASQGAMYEQYFGPGTRLTVT.

The rearrangement joins TRBV11-2 to TRBJ2-3; D unresolved. Germline V lookup: CDR1 SGHAT, CDR2 FQNNGV. Trimming stripped 2 bases from V and 6 bases from J, with 18 bases between. The CDR3 has 16 residues. As DNA, the CDR3 is TGTGCCAGCAGCTTAAATTCAGCCGACTTTATTGATACGCAGTATTTT. As protein: CASSLNSADFIDTQYF.

The chain uses TRBV27 and TRBJ2-7; 8 positions agree with TRBD2. The CDR3 contains 14 residues. With V trimmed by 6 bases and J by 4 bases, 8 bases remained unmatched. Per germline, CDR1 MNHEY and CDR2 SMNVEV (reference sequence). The CDR3 DNA follows: TGTGCCAGCAGGGGACGTAGCGGGACTTACGAGCAGTACTTC. It codes for CASRGRSGTYEQYF.

The genes are TRBV5-8 and TRBJ1-4; D unclear. Germline lookup yields CDR1 SGHTS and CDR2 YDEGEE. V lost 1 base to trimming and J lost 1 base, with 8 bases between them. This CDR3 is built from 15 residues. CDR3 loop: CASSLWALTNEKLFF. CDR3 nucleotides: TGTGCCAGCAGCTTGTGGGCTCTAACTAATGAAAAACTGTTTTTT.

The chain is built from TRBV28 and TRBJ2-7; 9 bases map to TRBD1. Trimming removed 5 bases from V and 2 bases from J; junction bases left unmatched: 7. The CDR3 totals 15 residues. Germline V CDR1 and CDR2: MDHEN, SYDVKM. The CDR3 bases are TGTGCCAGCAGTGCCCCAAGGACAGGGGCCTACGAGCAGTACTTC. Amino acid sequence: CASSAPRTGAYEQYF. Complete variable domain (other parts from reference TRBV28 and TRBJ2-7): DVKVTQSSRYLVKRTGEKVFLECVQDMDHENMFWYRQDPGLGLRLIYFSYDVKMKEKGDIPEGYSVSREKKERFSLILESASTNQTSMYLCASSAPRTGAYEQYFGPGTRLTVT.

This chain uses TRBV27 with TRBJ2-7, with D tentatively TRBD2 (6 bases). CDR3 size: 17 residues. Deletions cut 0 bases from V and 5 bases from J, with 20 bases between. The germline gives CDR1 MNHEY, CDR2 SMNVEV (reference sequence). The chain's CDR3 is CASSLSGTSYLGDEQYF. For the CDR3, the DNA is TGTGCCAGCAGTTTATCTGGGACTTCGTACCTAGGAGACGAGCAGTACTTC.

The chain carries TRBV27 and TRBJ2-3; D is unresolved. Trimming pared 2 bases from V and 2 bases from J, leaving 14 bases between. This CDR3 comprises 16 residues. Germline V CDR1 and CDR2: MNHEY, SMNVEV (reference sequence). The CDR3 region has the DNA TGTGCCAGCAGTTTAGCCAGTTGGCAGAACACAGATACGCAGTATTTT. It is translated as CASSLASWQNTDTQYF.

The DNA of the CDR3 is TGTGCCAGCAGCTTCTTAGCGGGGGCAGAGACCCAGTACTTC. It is translated as CASSFLAGAETQYF. V is TRBV5-5 and J is TRBJ2-5; 9 positions match TRBD2. Looked up from germline, CDR1 is SGHKS and CDR2 is YYEKEE (reference sequence). V was clipped by 2 bases and J by 4 bases; unmatched bases: 3. This CDR3 has 14 residues.

This clone was seen a single time. The rearrangement links TRBV7-2 to TRBJ2-1, with TRBD2 matching over 8 bases. There are 13 residues in the CDR3. The V gene end was trimmed by 5 bases and the J gene end by 8 bases; junction bases not matched to a gene: 5. Per the germline V gene, CDR1 is SGHTA and CDR2 is FQGNSA. CDR3 in amino acids: CASSRLASYEQFF. The DNA of the CDR3 is TGTGCCAGCAGCAGACTAGCGAGCTATGAGCAGTTCTTC.

This chain connects TRBV7-3 to TRBJ2-2; a possible D gene is TRBD1 (5 bases). From germline, CDR1 is SGHTA and CDR2 FQGTGA. The CDR3 contains 15 residues. V was cut by 5 bases and J by 5 bases, with 15 bases left in between. CDR3 protein: CASSPDSPGTGELFF. The DNA for the CDR3 is TGTGCCAGCAGCCCTGATTCCCCAGGGACCGGGGAGCTGTTTTTT.

The chain recombines TRBV27 with TRBJ1-2, with D unresolved. In germline, CDR1 is MNHEY, CDR2 SMNVEV (reference sequence). The CDR3 totals 14 residues. V was trimmed by 6 bases and J by 2 bases, leaving 13 bases between them. CDR3 coding DNA: TGTGCCAGCAGGGGCCTGGGAGAGAACTATGGCTACACCTTC. Its protein is CASRGLGENYGYTF.

The chain links TRBV6-2 or TRBV6-3 to TRBJ2-7; the match to TRBD1 covers 7 bases. Germline CDR1 reads MNHEY; CDR2 reads SVGEGT. This CDR3 contains 14 residues. J gave up 5 bases and V 2 bases, and 6 bases lay outside the gene matches. The CDR3 region is CASSYAGQADEQYF. CDR3 DNA sequence: TGTGCCAGCAGTTACGCTGGACAGGCTGACGAGCAGTACTTC.

The chain combines TRBV27 with TRBJ2-7; 8 nucleotides agree with TRBD1. The junction had 11 bases not matched to a gene; V was cut back by 0 bases and J by 4 bases. Germline V lookup: CDR1 MNHEY, CDR2 SMNVEV (reference sequence). The CDR3 runs 17 residues. The CDR3 sequence: CASSLSYGGTGRYEQYF. In DNA, the CDR3 is TGTGCCAGCAGTTTATCTTATGGCGGGACAGGCCGTTACGAGCAGTACTTC.

This chain uses TRBV28 with TRBJ2-7, with unresolved D. This CDR3 has 13 amino acids. Trimming took 2 bases from V and 2 from J, leaving 7 bases between them. Germline CDR1 and CDR2: MDHEN and SYDVKM. The CDR3 spells CASSLAEPYEQYF. The CDR3 coding sequence is TGTGCCAGCAGTTTAGCGGAACCCTACGAGCAGTACTTC.

The chain uses TRBV4-3 and TRBJ2-3, with 15 bases that match TRBD2. Unmatched junction bases numbered 6, after V lost 0 bases and J lost 2 bases. CDR3 length equals 19 residues. The germline V gene encodes CDR1 LGHNA and CDR2 YSLEER. The CDR3 DNA reads as TGCGCCAGCAGCCAAGAGAAAGGACTAGCGGGGGGGACCACAGATACGCAGTATTTT. Its translation: CASSQEKGLAGGTTDTQYF.

DNA of the CDR3: TGTGCCAGCAGTGAAGTCGTAGAGACCCAGTACTTC. Protein product: CASSEVVETQYF. J is TRBJ2-5 and V is TRBV2; D unresolved. Trimming left V 1 base short and J 4 bases short, with 4 bases between. In germline, CDR1 is SNHLY, CDR2 FYNNEI. The CDR3 loop spans 12 amino acids.

This clone was seen a handful of times. This chain connects TRBV24-1 to TRBJ2-6; TRBD1 aligns across 8 bases. This CDR3 region has 16 residues. Trimming took 9 bases from V and 0 from J; bases not matched to a gene: 6. Looked up from germline, CDR1 is KGHDR and CDR2 is SFDVKD. The CDR3 DNA reads TGTGCCACCGGTGGACAGGGTTTCTCTGGGGCCAACGTCCTGACTTTC. This encodes CATGGQGFSGANVLTF.

The genes are TRBV7-2 and TRBJ1-2, with 8 bases lining up with TRBD1. The germline CDR1 and CDR2 sequences are SGHTA and FQGNSA. This CDR3 comprises 14 residues. V trimming: 5 bases; J trimming: 4 bases; junction bases outside the gene matches: 6. The CDR3 region has the DNA TGTGCCAGCAGCCAGGACAGGGCGACCTATGGCTACACCTTC. Translated: CASSQDRATYGYTF. Together with reference TRBV7-2 and TRBJ1-2, the CDR3 gives the full variable domain: GAGVSQSPSNKVTEKGKDVELRCDPISGHTALYWYRQSLGQGLEFLIYFQGNSAPDKSGLPSDRFSAERTGGSVSTLTIQRTQQEDSAVYLCASSQDRATYGYTFGSGTRLTVV.